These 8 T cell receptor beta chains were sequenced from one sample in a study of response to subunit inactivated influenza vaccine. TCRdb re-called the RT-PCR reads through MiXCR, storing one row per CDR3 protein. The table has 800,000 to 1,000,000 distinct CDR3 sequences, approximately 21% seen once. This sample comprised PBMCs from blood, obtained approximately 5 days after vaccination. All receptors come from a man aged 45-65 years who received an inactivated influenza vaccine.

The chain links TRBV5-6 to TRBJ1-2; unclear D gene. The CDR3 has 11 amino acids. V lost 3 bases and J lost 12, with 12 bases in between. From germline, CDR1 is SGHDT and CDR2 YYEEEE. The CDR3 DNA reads TGTGCCAGCAGCTCCGGGAGGGCGAACACCTTC. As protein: CASSSGRANTF.

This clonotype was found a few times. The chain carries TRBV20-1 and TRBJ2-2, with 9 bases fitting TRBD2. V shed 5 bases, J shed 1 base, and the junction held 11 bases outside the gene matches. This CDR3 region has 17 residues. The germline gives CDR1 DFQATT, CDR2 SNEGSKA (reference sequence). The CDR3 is CSAAVPGTSQNTGELFF. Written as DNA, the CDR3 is TGCAGTGCTGCCGTTCCCGGGACTAGCCAGAACACCGGGGAGCTGTTTTTT.

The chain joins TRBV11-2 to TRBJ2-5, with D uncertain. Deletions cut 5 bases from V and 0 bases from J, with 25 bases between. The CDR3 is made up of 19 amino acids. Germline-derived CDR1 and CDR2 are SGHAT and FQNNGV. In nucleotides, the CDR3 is TGTGCCAGCAGCACGGGCTCCCCGTTCCTGGAACGGTACCAAGAGACCCAGTACTTC. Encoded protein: CASSTGSPFLERYQETQYF.

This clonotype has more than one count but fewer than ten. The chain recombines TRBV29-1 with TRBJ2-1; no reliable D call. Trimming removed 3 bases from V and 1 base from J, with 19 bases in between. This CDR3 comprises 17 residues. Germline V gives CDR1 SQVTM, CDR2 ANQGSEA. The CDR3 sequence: CSVDPSQRRISYNEQFF. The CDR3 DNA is TGCAGCGTTGATCCGAGTCAGCGTCGGATATCCTACAATGAGCAGTTCTTC.

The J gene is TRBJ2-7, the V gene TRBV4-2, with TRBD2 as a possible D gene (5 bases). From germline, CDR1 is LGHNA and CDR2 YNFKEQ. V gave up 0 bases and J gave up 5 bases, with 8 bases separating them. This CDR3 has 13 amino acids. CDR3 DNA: TGTGCCAGCAGCCAAGATTTCGGGAACGAGCAGTACTTC. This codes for CASSQDFGNEQYF.

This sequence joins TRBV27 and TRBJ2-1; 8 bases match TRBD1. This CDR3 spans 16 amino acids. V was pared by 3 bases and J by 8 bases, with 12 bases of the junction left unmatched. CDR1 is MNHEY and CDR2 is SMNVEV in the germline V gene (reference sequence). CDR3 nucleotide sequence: TGTGCCAGCAGTTTCCTCGGACAGGGACGGAACCATGAGCAGTTCTTC. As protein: CASSFLGQGRNHEQFF.

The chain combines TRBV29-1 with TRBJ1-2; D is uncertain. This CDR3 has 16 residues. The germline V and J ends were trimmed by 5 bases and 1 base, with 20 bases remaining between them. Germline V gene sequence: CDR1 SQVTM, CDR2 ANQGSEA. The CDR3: CSVPFVEGPINYGYTF. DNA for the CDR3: TGCAGCGTTCCTTTCGTGGAGGGCCCTATTAACTATGGCTACACCTTC.

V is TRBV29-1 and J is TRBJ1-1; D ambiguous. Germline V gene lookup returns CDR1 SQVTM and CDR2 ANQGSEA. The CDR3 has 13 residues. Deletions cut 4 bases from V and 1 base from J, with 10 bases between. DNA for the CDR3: TGCAGCGTTGGTCTACAAAAGAACACTGAAGCTTTCTTT. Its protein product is CSVGLQKNTEAFF.